This T cell receptor beta chain was documented in a study of CD8+CD57+ T cells in acquired aplastic anemia. Study as a whole: Sorted CD4+ and CD8+ cells gave an average of about 3.4 ug of DNA.

This clonotype appeared many times. Antigen: not known. Study-wide findings and caveats: Patients and controls shared 25 to 30 CD8+ CDR3 sequences, highly expressed in patients.

Individuals selected for sequencing had exhibited CD8+CD57+ cell expansion on flow cytometry. Profiles of TCR beta VDJ and CDR3 were generated from a genomic DNA template. From the reads, TCRdb called clonotypes with MiXCR, one entry per CDR3 protein. The sample carries approximately 130,000 distinct CDR3 sequences, over 30% recorded once. Sequencing was carried out using sorted CD4+, CD8+, or CD8+CD57+ T cells (not recorded which) from PBMCs. The source is a human donor with aplastic anemia.

The CDR3 loop reads CASSTTGGVETQYF. CDR3 bases: TGCGCCAGCAGCACTACAGGGGGCGTGGAGACCCAGTACTTC. The V and J genes are TRBV5-1 and TRBJ2-5; 9 bases agree with TRBD1. Trimming removed 4 bases from V and 5 bases from J; junction bases left unmatched: 6. The germline gives CDR1 SGHRS, CDR2 YFSETQ. CDR3 size: 14 residues.